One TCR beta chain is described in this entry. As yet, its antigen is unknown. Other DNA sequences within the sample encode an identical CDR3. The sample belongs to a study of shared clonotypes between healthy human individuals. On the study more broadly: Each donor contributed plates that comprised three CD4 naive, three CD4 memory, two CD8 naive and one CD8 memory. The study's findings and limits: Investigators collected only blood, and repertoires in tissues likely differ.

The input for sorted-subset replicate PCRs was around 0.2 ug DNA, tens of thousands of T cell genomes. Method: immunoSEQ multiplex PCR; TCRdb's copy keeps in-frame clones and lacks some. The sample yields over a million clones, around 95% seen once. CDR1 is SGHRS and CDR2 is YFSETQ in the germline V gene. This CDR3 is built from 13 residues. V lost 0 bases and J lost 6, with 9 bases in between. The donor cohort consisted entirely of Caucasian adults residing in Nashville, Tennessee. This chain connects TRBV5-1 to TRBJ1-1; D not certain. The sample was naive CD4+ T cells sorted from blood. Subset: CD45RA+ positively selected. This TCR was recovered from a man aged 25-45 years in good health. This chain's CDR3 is CASSLAGRSEAFF. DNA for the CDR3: TGCGCCAGCAGCTTGGCCGGCAGATCTGAAGCTTTCTTT.